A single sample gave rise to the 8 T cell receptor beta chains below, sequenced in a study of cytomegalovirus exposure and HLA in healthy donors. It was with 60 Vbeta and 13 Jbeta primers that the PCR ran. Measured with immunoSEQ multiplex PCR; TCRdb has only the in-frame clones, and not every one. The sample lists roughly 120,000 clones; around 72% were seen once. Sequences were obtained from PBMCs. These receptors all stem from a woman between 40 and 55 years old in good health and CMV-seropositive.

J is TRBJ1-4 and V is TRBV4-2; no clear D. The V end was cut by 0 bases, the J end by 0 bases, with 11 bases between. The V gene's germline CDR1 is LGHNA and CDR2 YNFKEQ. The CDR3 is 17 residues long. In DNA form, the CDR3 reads TGTGCCAGCAGCCAAGAACCAGGATCGGCAACTAATGAAAAACTGTTTTTT. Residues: CASSQEPGSATNEKLFF.

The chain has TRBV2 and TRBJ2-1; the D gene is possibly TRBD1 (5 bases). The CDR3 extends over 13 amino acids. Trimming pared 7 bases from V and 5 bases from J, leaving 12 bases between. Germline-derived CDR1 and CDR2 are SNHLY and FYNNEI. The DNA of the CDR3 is TGTGCCAGCAAAACCGACAGAAACAATGAGCAGTTCTTC. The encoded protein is CASKTDRNNEQFF.

CDR3 region: CASSYSPRTEAFF. The CDR3 DNA reads TGTGCCAGCAGTTACTCGCCCCGGACTGAAGCTTTCTTT. V is TRBV6-5 and J is TRBJ1-1; no clear D gene. The CDR3 is 13 amino acids. The V and J ends lost 0 bases and 5 bases respectively, with 7 bases between them. In germline, CDR1 is MNHEY, CDR2 SVGAGI.

CDR3 protein: CASSLGPGGFDTQYF. CDR3 nucleotide sequence: TGCGCCAGCAGCTTGGGTCCGGGGGGCTTTGATACGCAGTATTTT. This chain uses TRBV5-1 with TRBJ2-3; maybe TRBD2 (7 bases). V was trimmed by 0 bases and J by 6 bases, leaving 14 bases between them. This CDR3 region has 15 residues. CDR1 is SGHRS and CDR2 is YFSETQ in the germline V gene.

CDR3 DNA: TGTGCCAGCAGTTACAGATTTTTGAGATTAGCCAGGGTAGAAGAGACCCAGTACTTC. Its translation: CASSYRFLRLARVEETQYF. The chain links TRBV2 to TRBJ2-5; tentative D call: TRBD1 (5 bases). CDR1 and CDR2 (germline): SNHLY, FYNNEI. CDR3 length: 19 amino acids. V was trimmed by 5 bases and J by 3 bases, leaving 28 bases between them. The full variable domain, in which reference TRBV2 and TRBJ2-5 provide the parts outside the CDR3, is EPEVTQTPSHQVTQMGQEVILRCVPISNHLYFYWYRQILGQKVEFLVSFYNNEISEKSEIFDDQFSVERPDGSNFTLKIRSTKLEDSAMYFCASSYRFLRLARVEETQYFGPGTRLLVL.

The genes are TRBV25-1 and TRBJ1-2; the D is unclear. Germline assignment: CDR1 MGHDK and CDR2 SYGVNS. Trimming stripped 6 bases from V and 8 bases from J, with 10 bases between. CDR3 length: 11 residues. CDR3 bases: TGTGCCAGCAGCCGGGATCTCGGCTACACCTTC. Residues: CASSRDLGYTF.

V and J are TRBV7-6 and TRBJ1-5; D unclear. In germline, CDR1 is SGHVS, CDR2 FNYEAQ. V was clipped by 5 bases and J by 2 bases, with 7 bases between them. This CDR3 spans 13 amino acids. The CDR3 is CASSPPGNQPQHF. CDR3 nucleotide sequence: TGTGCCAGCAGCCCCCCGGGCAATCAGCCCCAGCATTTT.

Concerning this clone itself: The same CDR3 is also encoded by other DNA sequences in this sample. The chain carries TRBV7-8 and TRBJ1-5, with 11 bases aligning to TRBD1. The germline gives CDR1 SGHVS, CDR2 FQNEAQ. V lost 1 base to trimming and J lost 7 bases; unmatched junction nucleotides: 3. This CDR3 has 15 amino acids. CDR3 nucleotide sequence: TGTGCCAGCAGCTTAGTCAGGACAGGGGGCCAGCCCCAGCATTTT. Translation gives CASSLVRTGGQPQHF.